Listed here are 17 T cell receptor beta chains from one sample, sequenced in a study of control samples from healthy donors and cancer patients. Repertoires were generated with immunoSEQ multiplex PCR, while TCRdb's copy carries only in-frame clones and drops some. The sample yields 250,000 to 300,000 clones, more than 65% seen once. Sequencing used PBMCs. These receptors came from a woman in her fifties or sixties with lung cancer.

This chain joins TRBV5-1 and TRBJ1-2; D call uncertain. V shed 4 bases and J shed 1 base, with 14 bases lying between them. The CDR3 contains 15 residues. Germline loops: CDR1 SGHRS, CDR2 YFSETQ. For the CDR3, the DNA is TGCGCCAGCAGCCCGGGATCTTCTTATAACTATGGCTACACCTTC. Protein sequence: CASSPGSSYNYGYTF.

The rearrangement joins TRBV7-9 to TRBJ1-4, with 7 nucleotides matching TRBD1. Germline V lookup: CDR1 SEHNR, CDR2 FQNEAQ (reference sequence). The junction had 7 bases not matched to a gene; V was cut back by 1 base and J by 8 bases. The CDR3 spans 15 residues. CDR3 nucleotides: TGTGCCAGCAGCTTAGGCGACAGGGAGGAAGAAAAACTGTTTTTT. It yields the protein CASSLGDREEEKLFF.

The chain has TRBV18 and TRBJ1-5; 8 nucleotides align to TRBD1. The germline gives CDR1 KGHSH, CDR2 LQKENI. There are 14 residues in the CDR3. V trimming: 3 bases; J trimming: 10 bases; junction bases outside the gene matches: 8. This chain's CDR3 is CASSPGQGSSPQHF. CDR3 coding DNA: TGTGCCAGCTCACCCGGACAGGGAAGCAGTCCCCAGCATTTT.

This rearrangement joins TRBV7-6 to TRBJ2-5; no firm D call. V lost 1 base and J 5 bases, leaving 14 bases between the germline ends. The germline gives CDR1 SGHVS, CDR2 FNYEAQ. The CDR3 loop spans 15 amino acids. The CDR3: CASSLGVRKVETQYF. The CDR3 DNA reads as TGTGCCAGCAGCTTAGGTGTCCGGAAGGTCGAGACCCAGTACTTC.

In regard to this clone: Different DNA sequences within this sample yield the same CDR3. The CDR3 coding sequence is TGCAGCGTAGATAGGACAGGGAACACTGAAGCTTTCTTT. This encodes CSVDRTGNTEAFF. The chain couples TRBV29-1 to TRBJ1-1; 7 positions match TRBD1. This CDR3 region has 13 residues. Germline V gene sequence: CDR1 SQVTM, CDR2 ANQGSEA. V lost 6 bases to trimming and J lost 1 base; unmatched junction nucleotides: 5.

V is TRBV7-9 and J is TRBJ1-2; D gene unclear. CDR1 is SEHNR, CDR2 FQNEAQ, per germline (reference sequence). V gave up 3 bases and J gave up 8 bases, with 10 bases separating them. The CDR3 is made up of 12 amino acids. CDR3 residues: CASSFLEGGYTF. CDR3 sequence (DNA): TGTGCCAGCAGCTTCCTAGAGGGAGGCTACACCTTC.

The V and J genes are TRBV2 and TRBJ1-3, with a tentative D call TRBD1 (5 bases). The CDR3 runs 15 residues. Germline V gene data show CDR1 as SNHLY and CDR2 as FYNNEI. Trimming stripped 1 base from V and 0 bases from J, with 7 bases between. CDR3 DNA: TGTGCCAGCAGTGAAGAGGGGCTCTCTGGAAACACCATATATTTT. This codes for CASSEEGLSGNTIYF. Filled out from reference TRBV2 and TRBJ1-3, the complete variable domain reads EPEVTQTPSHQVTQMGQEVILRCVPISNHLYFYWYRQILGQKVEFLVSFYNNEISEKSEIFDDQFSVERPDGSNFTLKIRSTKLEDSAMYFCASSEEGLSGNTIYFGEGSWLTVV.

DNA for the CDR3: TGTGCCAGCCAGGAGGGGGCAGGCAATCAGCCCCAGCATTTT. It translates to CASQEGAGNQPQHF. The chain joins TRBV6-5 to TRBJ1-5; TRBD1 matches 7 bases. The CDR3 has 14 residues. Germline V gives CDR1 MNHEY, CDR2 SVGAGI. Trimming took 8 bases from V and 2 from J; bases not matched to a gene: 6.

The chain joins TRBV6-1 to TRBJ2-3; 12 nucleotides agree with TRBD2. J gave up 4 bases and V 4 bases, and 6 bases lay outside the gene matches. Germline CDR1 and CDR2: MNHNS and SASEGT. CDR3 size: 16 residues. The CDR3 nucleotides are TGTGCCAGCAGTGCCCGACTAGCGGGAGTGGCAGATACGCAGTATTTT. As protein: CASSARLAGVADTQYF.

This clone appeared once. The chain combines TRBV19 with TRBJ2-3; 10 nucleotides align to TRBD2. CDR1 and CDR2 (germline): LNHDA, SQIVND (reference sequence). V trimming: 2 bases; J trimming: 5 bases; junction bases outside the gene matches: 7. This CDR3 is 16 amino acids long. As DNA, the CDR3 is TGTGCCAGTAGTATACACCTAGCGGGAGCGGGAGATACGCAGTATTTT. It encodes CASSIHLAGAGDTQYF.

This chain joins TRBV2 and TRBJ1-4, with D perhaps matching TRBD1 (6 bases). The germline CDR1 and CDR2 sequences are SNHLY and FYNNEI. The V gene lost 6 bases and the J gene lost 7 bases, with 12 bases spanning the gap. CDR3 length: 13 residues. CDR3 in DNA: TGTGCCAGCAGAGACCCAGGGGTTGAAAAACTGTTTTTT. As protein: CASRDPGVEKLFF.

CDR3 amino acids: CASSPVTNYGYTF. CDR3 DNA sequence: TGTGCCAGCAGCCCGGTTACAAACTATGGCTACACCTTC. This chain links TRBV7-8 with TRBJ1-2; D remains unclear. The germline V gene encodes CDR1 SGHVS and CDR2 FQNEAQ. The CDR3 runs to 13 residues. V was shortened by 5 bases and J by 2 bases, with 9 bases between the two germline ends. Full variable domain (rest looked up from reference TRBV7-8 and TRBJ1-2): GAGVSQSPRYKVAKRGQDVALRCDPISGHVSLFWYQQALGQGPEFLTYFQNEAQLDKSGLPSDRFFAERPEGSVSTLKIQRTQQEDSAVYLCASSPVTNYGYTFGSGTRLTVV.

A single count supports this clone. This sequence joins TRBV3-1 (or the pseudogene TRBV3-2) and TRBJ1-6; D is uncertain. The CDR3 runs 15 residues. Germline-derived CDR1 and CDR2 are LGHDT and YNNKEL (reference sequence). V dropped 6 bases and J dropped 10 bases, with 19 bases sitting between them. CDR3 region: CASSLRSGRGSPLHF. CDR3 bases: TGTGCCAGCAGTCTCCGAAGCGGACGGGGATCACCCCTCCACTTT.

V gene TRBV27 combines with J gene TRBJ1-6; weak D call: TRBD1 (5 bases). This CDR3 spans 18 amino acids. The germline gives CDR1 MNHEY, CDR2 SMNVEV (reference sequence). Trimming removed 5 bases from V and 0 bases from J, with 17 bases in between. CDR3 coding DNA: TGTGCCAGCAGTCCGGGGACCGCTCTGAGCTCCTATAATTCACCCCTCCACTTT. Encoded protein: CASSPGTALSSYNSPLHF.

The chain recombines TRBV19 with TRBJ1-4; D is unresolved. Trimming pared 3 bases from V and 4 bases from J, leaving 9 bases between. CDR3 size: 14 residues. Germline CDR1 reads LNHDA; CDR2 reads SQIVND (reference sequence). CDR3 DNA: TGTGCCAGTAGTATCGGTCGGAATAATGAAAAACTGTTTTTT. It is translated as CASSIGRNNEKLFF.

This chain uses TRBV20-1 with TRBJ1-1; unclear D gene. The CDR3 sequence is 9 residues long. Germline V CDR1 and CDR2: DFQATT, SNEGSKA (reference sequence). V was clipped by 5 bases and J by 3 bases, with 1 base between them. CDR3 residues: CSAHTEAFF. CDR3 in DNA: TGCAGTGCTCACACTGAAGCTTTCTTT.

The chain carries TRBV18 and TRBJ1-4, with D possibly matching TRBD1 (6 bases). This CDR3 region has 14 residues. The V gene lost 8 bases and the J gene lost 3 bases, with 13 bases spanning the gap. Per the germline V gene, CDR1 is KGHSH and CDR2 is LQKENI. The CDR3 DNA reads TGTGCCAGCGCACAGGGTTCGGCTAATGAAAAACTGTTTTTT. This gives the protein CASAQGSANEKLFF. Drawing the rest from reference TRBV18 and TRBJ1-4, the complete variable domain is NAGVMQNPRHLVRRRGQEARLRCSPMKGHSHVYWYRQLPEEGLKFMVYLQKENIIDESGMPKERFSAEFPKEGPSILRIQQVVRGDSAAYFCASAQGSANEKLFFGSGTQLSVL.